This TCR beta chain was retrieved from a study of T-cell memory formation after mild COVID-19. TCRdb redid the calling of the 5' RACE reads with MiXCR, one entry per CDR3 protein. This table has some 320,000 distinct CDR3 sequences, roughly 15% appearing once. Trimming took off 3 bases at V and 11 bases at J, with 12 bases between the two ends. CDR3 length: 13 residues. The germline CDR1 and CDR2 sequences are SGHRS and YFSETQ. Input material: PBMCs or a T cell subset sorted from them (not recorded which). This chain links TRBV5-1 with TRBJ1-6; D is ambiguous. The source of this sequence is a man younger than 35 who had mild COVID-19 (a few samples of this study predate the infection). Cell type and time point are not known. CDR3 DNA sequence: TGCGCCAGCAGCTCCCCGGGTAGCCCACCCCTCCACTTT. Encoded protein: CASSSPGSPPLHF. Full variable domain (rest looked up from reference TRBV5-1 and TRBJ1-6): KAGVTQTPRYLIKTRGQQVTLSCSPISGHRSVSWYQQTPGQGLQFLFEYFSETQRNKGNFPGRFSGRQFSNSRSEMNVSTLELGDSALYLCASSSPGSPPLHFGNGTRLTVT.